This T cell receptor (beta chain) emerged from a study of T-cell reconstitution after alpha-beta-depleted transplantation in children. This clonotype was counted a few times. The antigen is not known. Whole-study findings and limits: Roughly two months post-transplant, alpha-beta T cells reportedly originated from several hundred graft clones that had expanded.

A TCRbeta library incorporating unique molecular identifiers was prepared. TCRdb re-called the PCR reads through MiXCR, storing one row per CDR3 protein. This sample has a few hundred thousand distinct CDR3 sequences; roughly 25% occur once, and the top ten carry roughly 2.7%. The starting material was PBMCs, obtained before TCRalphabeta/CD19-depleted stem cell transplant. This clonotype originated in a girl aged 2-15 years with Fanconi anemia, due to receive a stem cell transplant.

The CDR3 nucleotides are TGTGCCAGCAGCCACCGGACAGGGGGCGACTATGGCTACACCTTC. Encoded protein: CASSHRTGGDYGYTF. The rearrangement links TRBV7-2 to TRBJ1-2; 11 bases fit TRBD1. The CDR3 has 15 amino acids. Per germline, CDR1 SGHTA and CDR2 FQGNSA. With 5 bases clipped from V and 3 bases from J, the junction kept 5 bases outside the gene matches.